This T cell receptor (beta chain) is drawn from a study of identical twins. TCRdb ran MiXCR on the 5' RACE reads and lists one entry per CDR3 protein. The repertoire holds 1.5 million or so distinct CDR3 sequences, with under 35% as singletons. Study conclusions and caveats: Within monozygotic twins, out-of-frame TCR alpha sharing was underestimated by the models.

Germline assignment: CDR1 DFQATT and CDR2 SNEGSKA (reference sequence). The CDR3 sequence is 12 residues long. Between the trimmed V and J ends, which lost 6 bases and 2 bases, there was a span of 11 bases. This clonotype has ten or more counts. Its antigen remains unknown. Sample: cord blood. This sequence joins TRBV20-1 and TRBJ2-7; D unclear. This sequence was found in a newborn girl in good health. CDR3 loop: CSAWTQTYEQYF. The DNA of the CDR3 is TGCAGTGCGTGGACCCAAACCTACGAGCAGTACTTC.